The sequence of this T cell receptor (beta chain) was determined in a study of tumor-infiltrating lymphocytes in localized non-small cell lung cancer. Overall study context: Several tumor histologies, both smoking statuses, and some post-neoadjuvant chemotherapy samples were included. Each patient gave resected tumor and non-adjacent uninvolved lung tissue.

Regarding this clone: Its antigen is as yet unknown.

TCRdb's table, derived via immunoSEQ multiplex PCR, lists solely in-frame clones and lacks some. This table holds about 12,000 clones, over 70% found once. Broader study findings: Each assay used a separate piece of the same tissue. Immunotypes IM1 and IM2 had similar TCR-derived T-cell fractions.

Germline-derived CDR1 and CDR2 are SGHRS and YFSETQ. The CDR3 sequence is 15 residues long. With 0 bases clipped from V and 8 bases from J, the junction kept 10 bases outside the gene matches. Sample: lung tumor tissue. The clonotype originates from a human donor with non-small cell lung cancer. V and J are TRBV5-1 and TRBJ1-2, with 7 bases fitting TRBD1. For the CDR3, the DNA is TGCGCCAGCAGCTTGGGGGGACAGCCCGAGAGCGGCTACACCTTC. As protein: CASSLGGQPESGYTF. Supplemented by reference TRBV5-1 and TRBJ1-2, the full variable domain reads KAGVTQTPRYLIKTRGQQVTLSCSPISGHRSVSWYQQTPGQGLQFLFEYFSETQRNKGNFPGRFSGRQFSNSRSEMNVSTLELGDSALYLCASSLGGQPESGYTFGSGTRLTVV.